This TCR beta chain was identified in a study of blood T cells in healthy people across ages. Study-wide points: Per million T cells, TCR beta diversity dropped roughly linearly as age increased.

The authors ran a second PCR of about 7 to 11 cycles using a sample-barcoded 5' primer and a J-beta primer mix. One entry per CDR3 protein, called by TCRdb with MiXCR from the 5' RACE reads. This table holds more than 550,000 distinct CDR3 sequences, approximately 22% found once. The germline V gene encodes CDR1 KGHSH and CDR2 LQKENI. The V segment lost 7 bases and the J segment 7 bases; nucleotides outside the gene matches: 9. The CDR3 totals 14 residues. About this clonotype itself: Its antigen is as yet unknown.

The rearrangement links TRBV18 to TRBJ1-2; 10 bases are a match to TRBD1. The TCR originated in a man in his 70s in good health. The sample was blood. The CDR3: CASLPEGTGVGYTF. DNA of the CDR3: TGTGCCAGCTTACCGGAGGGGACAGGGGTTGGCTACACCTTC.